A selection of T cell receptor beta chains follows, all from one sample in a study of blood T cell repertoires in COVID-19. Profiling relied on immunoSEQ multiplex PCR, and the TCRdb table lists in-frame clones only, not all of them. The table has 250,000 or so clones, more than 75% seen once. The specimen was peripheral blood. These TCRs come from a woman between 65 and 79 years old with active or convalescent COVID-19. CDR3s include the opening cysteine and the closing phenylalanine or tryptophan. Each record gives: CDR3 DNA, CDR3 protein, CDR3 length, J gene, D gene, V gene, clone size. The D gene is left open where the match is weak. Size is stated for part of the rows, as once, few or many counts, or as a class when the clone is expanded.

cdr3_nt: TGCGCCAGCAGCCAAGAGGGGACAGTTAATGAAAAACTGTTTTTT
cdr3_aa: CASSQEGTVNEKLFF
cdr3_length: 15
j_call: TRBJ1-4
d_call: TRBD1
v_call: TRBV4-3
clone_size: NA

cdr3_nt: TGTGCCAGCAGGTCACAGGGAGCTAACTATGGCTACACCTTC
cdr3_aa: CASRSQGANYGYTF
cdr3_length: 14
j_call: TRBJ1-2
d_call: NA
v_call: TRBV21-1
clone_size: NA

cdr3_nt: TGTGCCAGCAGCCTTGGGAGATCGGGGCAGCCCCAGCATTTT
cdr3_aa: CASSLGRSGQPQHF
cdr3_length: 14
j_call: TRBJ1-5
d_call: NA
v_call: TRBV3-1/TRBV3-2
clone_size: NA

cdr3_nt: TGTGCCACCAGCAGTCGATCCCGAGGAGGATTAGGGGGCGGCGATGAAAAACTGTTTTTT
cdr3_aa: CATSSRSRGGLGGGDEKLFF
cdr3_length: 20
j_call: TRBJ1-4
d_call: TRBD1
v_call: TRBV15
clone_size: NA

cdr3_nt: TGCGCCAGCAGCCGGGGACAGGGCTACCCAGACGTGGGCTACACCTTC
cdr3_aa: CASSRGQGYPDVGYTF
cdr3_length: 16
j_call: TRBJ1-2
d_call: TRBD1
v_call: TRBV4-3
clone_size: NA

cdr3_nt: TGTGCCAGCAGCTTACGCGGGGGGAGCACAGATACGCAGTATTTT
cdr3_aa: CASSLRGGSTDTQYF
cdr3_length: 15
j_call: TRBJ2-3
d_call: TRBD2
v_call: TRBV7-2
clone_size: NA

cdr3_nt: TGTGCCAGCAGCCGGACTAGCGGACGCACAGATACGCAGTATTTT
cdr3_aa: CASSRTSGRTDTQYF
cdr3_length: 15
j_call: TRBJ2-3
d_call: TRBD2
v_call: TRBV9
clone_size: NA

cdr3_nt: TGTGCCAGCAGCTTCAAGTCTACCGGGGCCAACGTCCTGACTTTC
cdr3_aa: CASSFKSTGANVLTF
cdr3_length: 15
j_call: TRBJ2-6
d_call: NA
v_call: TRBV7-2
clone_size: NA

cdr3_nt: TGCGCCAGCAGCTTGGACGGGATCTATGGCTACACCTTC
cdr3_aa: CASSLDGIYGYTF
cdr3_length: 13
j_call: TRBJ1-2
d_call: NA
v_call: TRBV5-1
clone_size: NA

cdr3_nt: TGTGCCAGCAGCTCCAAGGGAGGGACAGGGTGGAACGAGCAGTACTTC
cdr3_aa: CASSSKGGTGWNEQYF
cdr3_length: 16
j_call: TRBJ2-7
d_call: TRBD1
v_call: TRBV5-4
clone_size: NA

cdr3_nt: TGTGCCACCAGCAGTTTCAGGGGGCTGGAGGGAAACACCATATATTTT
cdr3_aa: CATSSFRGLEGNTIYF
cdr3_length: 16
j_call: TRBJ1-3
d_call: TRBD1
v_call: TRBV15
clone_size: NA

cdr3_nt: TGTGCCAGCAGCCAAGATCGCCAGGGAGGCCCCTACGAGCAGTACTTC
cdr3_aa: CASSQDRQGGPYEQYF
cdr3_length: 16
j_call: TRBJ2-7
d_call: NA
v_call: TRBV4-2
clone_size: NA

cdr3_nt: TGTGCCAGCAGTGAGGGCCTTTCAACTAATGAAAAACTGTTTTTT
cdr3_aa: CASSEGLSTNEKLFF
cdr3_length: 15
j_call: TRBJ1-4
d_call: NA
v_call: TRBV2
clone_size: NA

cdr3_nt: TGCGCCAGCAGCTTGGGCGACAGGGGAAACTATGGCTACACCTTC
cdr3_aa: CASSLGDRGNYGYTF
cdr3_length: 15
j_call: TRBJ1-2
d_call: TRBD1
v_call: TRBV5-1
clone_size: NA

cdr3_nt: TGTGCCACCAGCCGACCAGGGAATAATGAAAAACTGTTTTTT
cdr3_aa: CATSRPGNNEKLFF
cdr3_length: 14
j_call: TRBJ1-4
d_call: NA
v_call: TRBV24-1
clone_size: NA

cdr3_nt: TGTGCCAGCAGCTTGGATCGGGGGGCCCAGGGCTACACCTTC
cdr3_aa: CASSLDRGAQGYTF
cdr3_length: 14
j_call: TRBJ1-2
d_call: NA
v_call: TRBV5-6
clone_size: NA

cdr3_nt: TGCGCCAGCATTTCGGGGCTCGGGGGTGAAGCTTTCTTT
cdr3_aa: CASISGLGGEAFF
cdr3_length: 13
j_call: TRBJ1-1
d_call: NA
v_call: TRBV10-1
clone_size: NA

cdr3_nt: TGTGCCAGCAGTGATCACTACGAGCAGTACTTC
cdr3_aa: CASSDHYEQYF
cdr3_length: 11
j_call: TRBJ2-7
d_call: NA
v_call: TRBV25-1
clone_size: NA

cdr3_nt: TGCGCCAGCAGCTTGTTCTCCGGGACAAGGGGCTCCTACGAGCAGTACTTC
cdr3_aa: CASSLFSGTRGSYEQYF
cdr3_length: 17
j_call: TRBJ2-7
d_call: NA
v_call: TRBV5-1
clone_size: NA

cdr3_nt: TGCGCCAGCAGCCTGTCCGGCAGGGATACGCAGTATTTT
cdr3_aa: CASSLSGRDTQYF
cdr3_length: 13
j_call: TRBJ2-3
d_call: NA
v_call: TRBV4-1
clone_size: NA

cdr3_nt: TGTGCCAGCAGCCAACAAGTCGCGGTTAATTCACCCCTCCACTTT
cdr3_aa: CASSQQVAVNSPLHF
cdr3_length: 15
j_call: TRBJ1-6
d_call: NA
v_call: TRBV7-2
clone_size: NA

cdr3_nt: TGTGCCAGTGGAGATTTGCGTGACAGGGGGCGAGTCAACAAACGCATTCAGTACTTC
cdr3_aa: CASGDLRDRGRVNKRIQYF
cdr3_length: 19
j_call: TRBJ2-4
d_call: TRBD1
v_call: TRBV19
clone_size: NA

cdr3_nt: TGTGCCAGCAGTTTCGGACAGGGAGGATCACCCCTCCACTTT
cdr3_aa: CASSFGQGGSPLHF
cdr3_length: 14
j_call: TRBJ1-6
d_call: TRBD1
v_call: TRBV7-2
clone_size: NA

cdr3_nt: TGTGCCAGCAACAACGGGGTCACCCTCCACTTT
cdr3_aa: CASNNGVTLHF
cdr3_length: 11
j_call: TRBJ1-6
d_call: NA
v_call: TRBV6-5
clone_size: NA

cdr3_nt: TGCGCCAGCAGCCAAGTACAGGGGGGATATGGCTACACCTTC
cdr3_aa: CASSQVQGGYGYTF
cdr3_length: 14
j_call: TRBJ1-2
d_call: TRBD1
v_call: TRBV4-3
clone_size: NA

cdr3_nt: TGTGCCAGCAGTTCTCTGGACAGGTTTAATGAAAAACTGTTTTTT
cdr3_aa: CASSSLDRFNEKLFF
cdr3_length: 15
j_call: TRBJ1-4
d_call: TRBD1
v_call: TRBV6-2/TRBV6-3
clone_size: NA

cdr3_nt: TGCGCCAGCAGACCTGACAGCTACGAGCAGTACTTC
cdr3_aa: CASRPDSYEQYF
cdr3_length: 12
j_call: TRBJ2-7
d_call: NA
v_call: TRBV5-1
clone_size: NA

cdr3_nt: TGTGCCAGCAGCTTAGATGCAGGTTGGAATGAGCAGTTCTTC
cdr3_aa: CASSLDAGWNEQFF
cdr3_length: 14
j_call: TRBJ2-1
d_call: NA
v_call: TRBV11-3
clone_size: few

cdr3_nt: TGTGCCAGCAGCTACCGGGACAGAATCACCGGGGAGCTGTTTTTT
cdr3_aa: CASSYRDRITGELFF
cdr3_length: 15
j_call: TRBJ2-2
d_call: TRBD1
v_call: TRBV5-4
clone_size: NA

cdr3_nt: TGTGCCAGCAGCCAACAGAGTCTGTTTAATGAAAAACTGTTTTTT
cdr3_aa: CASSQQSLFNEKLFF
cdr3_length: 15
j_call: TRBJ1-4
d_call: NA
v_call: TRBV7-2
clone_size: NA

cdr3_nt: TGTGCCAGCAGCCAAGATGGGGGCAGCCTAAGTTACGAGCAGTACTTC
cdr3_aa: CASSQDGGSLSYEQYF
cdr3_length: 16
j_call: TRBJ2-7
d_call: NA
v_call: TRBV3-1/TRBV3-2
clone_size: NA

cdr3_nt: TGTGCCAGCAGGAGGGGACAGCCAGCTCAAGAGACCCAGTACTTC
cdr3_aa: CASRRGQPAQETQYF
cdr3_length: 15
j_call: TRBJ2-5
d_call: TRBD1
v_call: TRBV3-1/TRBV3-2
clone_size: NA

cdr3_nt: TGTGCCAGCAGCTTAAAAACAGGGGGCACTTCACCCCTCCACTTT
cdr3_aa: CASSLKTGGTSPLHF
cdr3_length: 15
j_call: TRBJ1-6
d_call: TRBD1
v_call: TRBV7-3
clone_size: NA

cdr3_nt: TGTGCCAGCACTCGGGGGACAGGGGGCGGCTACACCTTC
cdr3_aa: CASTRGTGGGYTF
cdr3_length: 13
j_call: TRBJ1-2
d_call: TRBD1
v_call: TRBV12-3/TRBV12-4
clone_size: few

cdr3_nt: TGTGCCAGCAGCTTAAATGGAATAGCGGGGGGTTCGGCCAAAAACATTCAGTACTTC
cdr3_aa: CASSLNGIAGGSAKNIQYF
cdr3_length: 19
j_call: TRBJ2-4
d_call: TRBD2
v_call: TRBV7-2
clone_size: NA

cdr3_nt: TGTGCCAGCAGTTTCGGGCAGGGGAAATATGGCTACACCTTC
cdr3_aa: CASSFGQGKYGYTF
cdr3_length: 14
j_call: TRBJ1-2
d_call: NA
v_call: TRBV27
clone_size: NA

cdr3_nt: TGTGCCACCAGTCCGGGACAGGGCTCTACCTACGAGCAGTACTTC
cdr3_aa: CATSPGQGSTYEQYF
cdr3_length: 15
j_call: TRBJ2-7
d_call: TRBD1
v_call: TRBV24-1
clone_size: NA

cdr3_nt: TGTGCCAGCAGTTACTCGATTTACAGGAGTGATCAGCCCCAGCATTTT
cdr3_aa: CASSYSIYRSDQPQHF
cdr3_length: 16
j_call: TRBJ1-5
d_call: NA
v_call: TRBV6-2/TRBV6-3
clone_size: NA

cdr3_nt: TGTGCCAGCCACGTTCTACAGGGGTATCAGCCCCAGCATTTT
cdr3_aa: CASHVLQGYQPQHF
cdr3_length: 14
j_call: TRBJ1-5
d_call: TRBD1
v_call: TRBV28
clone_size: once

cdr3_nt: TGTGCCAGCAGCAAAATTCTTGACAGGTCCTTGAATGAGCAGTTCTTC
cdr3_aa: CASSKILDRSLNEQFF
cdr3_length: 16
j_call: TRBJ2-1
d_call: NA
v_call: TRBV21-1
clone_size: NA